The source of this T cell receptor (beta chain) is a study of cytomegalovirus exposure and HLA in healthy donors. Study-level background: Approximately 80 million unique TCRs from HLA-typed donors were held in an early data release. Broader study findings: Most of the TCR beta V segments (in an earlier analysis) were productive either about 87% or about 30% of the time. Using a false discovery rate of 0.05, a later analysis showed that 16,951 TCR beta sequences were associated with HLA alleles.

On this clone itself: What it binds is not known.

Primers: 60 Vbeta forward and 13 Jbeta reverse. TCRdb's table, derived via immunoSEQ multiplex PCR, lists solely in-frame clones and lacks some. Among about 82,000 clones listed, more than 60% were seen once. The CDR3 totals 11 residues. Germline V gene data show CDR1 as MNHEY and CDR2 as SVGAGI. Sequenced sample: PBMCs. V is TRBV6-5 and J is TRBJ2-5, with D possibly TRBD1 on 5 matching bases. The J call may be in error: the DNA end matches TRBJ2-7 better. This clonotype originated in a human donor in good health. CDR3 amino acids: CASSSGSEQYF. The CDR3 nucleotides read TGTGCCAGCAGTTCAGGGTCCGAGCAGTACTTC.